Following are 3 T cell receptor beta chains from one sample sequenced in a study of T cells in tumors after PD-1 blockade. Measured with immunoSEQ multiplex PCR; TCRdb has only the in-frame clones, and not every one. Altogether about 33,000 clones are present, around 80% being singletons, with the ten largest covering about 38%. This sample comprised PBMCs, obtained before anti-PD-1 treatment. The receptors here all came from a human donor with basal cell carcinoma.

This clone came up once. This rearrangement joins TRBV19 to TRBJ1-5; 7 bases match TRBD1. The CDR3 covers 13 residues. Germline CDR1 and CDR2: LNHDA and SQIVND (reference sequence). V shed 3 bases and J 7 bases; nucleotides not matched to a gene: 3. The CDR3 loop is CASSISGQQPQHF. CDR3 DNA: TGTGCCAGTAGTATCTCGGGACAGCAGCCCCAGCATTTT.

This chain connects TRBV29-1 to TRBJ2-1; 9 bases line up with TRBD2. Trimming cost V 8 bases and J 8 bases; bases outside gene matches: 10. The CDR3 has 13 residues. Germline assignment: CDR1 SQVTM and CDR2 ANQGSEA. The CDR3 region has the DNA TGCAGCTTCCGGAGCGGGAGGTTCGATGAGCAGTTCTTC. Translated: CSFRSGRFDEQFF.

V usage is TRBV6-4 and J usage is TRBJ1-5; D is undetermined. Germline V gene data show CDR1 as MRHNA and CDR2 as SNTAGT. Trimming took 7 bases from V and 6 from J, leaving 19 bases between them. This CDR3 has 15 amino acids. The CDR3: CASNTGSGVGQPQHF. CDR3 DNA: TGTGCCAGCAATACGGGATCTGGGGTGGGTCAGCCCCAGCATTTT.